What follows describes a single T cell receptor beta chain. Generated by immunoSEQ multiplex PCR, the TCRdb table keeps only in-frame clones and is missing some. The sample lists roughly 88,000 clones, 80% to 90% seen once, with around 15% in the top ten. The ends lost 4 bases at V and 5 bases at J; junction bases unmatched: 8. The V gene's germline CDR1 is SGDLS and CDR2 YYNGEE. CDR3 length: 14 residues. The record originates from a study of blood T cell repertoires in COVID-19. V usage is TRBV9 and J usage is TRBJ2-7; TRBD2 matches at 8 bases. Material for sequencing was peripheral blood. The TCR was taken from a woman of 80 years or more with acute or convalescent COVID-19. CDR3 protein: CASSTGTRVHEQYF. CDR3 in DNA: TGTGCCAGCAGCACTGGGACTAGAGTACACGAGCAGTACTTC.